This T cell receptor (beta chain) was recorded in a study of Ad26.COV2.S vaccination and SARS-CoV-2 variants. Overall study findings and caveats: Placebo recipients trailed vaccine recipients in spike-specific TCR breadth. CD8+ and CD4+ T cells specific for spike reportedly responded with substantial breadth after vaccination.

With respect to this clone: Antigen: not known.

The repertoire was sequenced with immunoSEQ multiplex PCR; TCRdb's copy has only in-frame clones and lacks some. This table holds over 130,000 clones, 86% found once. Specimen: peripheral blood, collected after recovery from COVID-19. The source of this sequence is a human donor who had recovered from COVID-19.

The CDR3 nucleotides read TGTGCCAGCAGTTATGTACAGGGGGGTCCCTACGAGCAGTACTTC. It is translated as CASSYVQGGPYEQYF. V gene TRBV6-5 combines with J gene TRBJ2-7, with 8 bases aligning to TRBD1. Germline CDR1 reads MNHEY; CDR2 reads SVGAGI. J gave up 2 bases and V 3 bases, and 6 bases lay outside the gene matches. The CDR3 has 15 amino acids.